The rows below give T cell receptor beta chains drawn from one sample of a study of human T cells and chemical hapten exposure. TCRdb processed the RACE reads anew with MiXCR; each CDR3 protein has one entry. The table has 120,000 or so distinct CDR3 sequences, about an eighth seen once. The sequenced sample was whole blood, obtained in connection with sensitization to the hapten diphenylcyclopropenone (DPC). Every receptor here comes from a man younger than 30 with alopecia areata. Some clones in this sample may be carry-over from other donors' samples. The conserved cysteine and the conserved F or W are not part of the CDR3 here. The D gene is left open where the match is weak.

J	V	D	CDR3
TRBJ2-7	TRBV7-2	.	ASSLGTPEDEQY
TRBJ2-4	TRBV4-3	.	ASSQTPAAGENIQY
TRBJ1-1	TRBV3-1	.	ASSRIDRNTEAF
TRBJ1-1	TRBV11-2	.	ASSLHRGGAF
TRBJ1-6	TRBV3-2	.	ASSQGPRDSYNSPLH
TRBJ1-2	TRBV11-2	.	ASSPVRGVGGPKIYGYT
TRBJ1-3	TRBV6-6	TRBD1	ASSYGQGGNTIY
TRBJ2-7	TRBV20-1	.	SARGDKTVYEQY
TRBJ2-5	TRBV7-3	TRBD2	ASSMGLAGQETQY
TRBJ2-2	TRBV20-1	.	SARNLQGSFGLSF
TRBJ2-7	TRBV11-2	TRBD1	ASSQTGTANYEQY
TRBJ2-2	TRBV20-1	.	SVKGPPRNANTGELF
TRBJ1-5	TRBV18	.	ASSPFQGNNQPQH
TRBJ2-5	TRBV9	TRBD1	ASSVEKGDRGYRETQY
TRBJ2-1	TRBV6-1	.	ASSEYSGGIYNEQF
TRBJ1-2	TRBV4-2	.	ASSQDEAETYYGYT
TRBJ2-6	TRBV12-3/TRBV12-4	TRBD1	ASSRTGAGANVLT
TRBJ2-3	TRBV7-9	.	ASSLNSDPTDTQY
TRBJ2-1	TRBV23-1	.	ASSHQVIYNEQF
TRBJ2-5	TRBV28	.	ASSSTEGETQY
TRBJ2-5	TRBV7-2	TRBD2	ASSLLAGNQETQY
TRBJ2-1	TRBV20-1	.	SAEGDNEQF
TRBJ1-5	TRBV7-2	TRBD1	ASSRQGKPQH
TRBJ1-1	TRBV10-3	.	AISDGQLNTEAF
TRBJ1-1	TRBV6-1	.	ASSEALRVAFPEAF
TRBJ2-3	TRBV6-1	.	ASTGGGGTDTQY
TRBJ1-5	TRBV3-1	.	ASSQGRSLGVQPQH
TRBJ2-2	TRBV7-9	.	ASSFKETVNTGELF